This T cell receptor (beta chain) is drawn from a study of blood T cell repertoires in COVID-19. Study-wide background: Acute-phase and convalescent COVID-19 samples originated in the United States, Italy and Spain.

Germline V gene lookup returns CDR1 MNHEY and CDR2 SVGAGI. V lost 0 bases and J lost 4, with 9 bases in between. The CDR3 sequence is 14 residues long. Profiled with immunoSEQ multiplex PCR; TCRdb holds only in-frame clones, not every one. The table has a few hundred thousand clones, around nine tenths seen once. Sequencing was performed on peripheral blood. The TCR sequence derives from an older woman with COVID-19, enrolled during active disease. The chain couples TRBV6-5 to TRBJ1-2; the D gene is possibly TRBD1 (5 bases). The CDR3 DNA follows: TGTGCCAGCAGTTACTCGTTGGGGGGCTATGGCTACACCTTC. It codes for CASSYSLGGYGYTF.